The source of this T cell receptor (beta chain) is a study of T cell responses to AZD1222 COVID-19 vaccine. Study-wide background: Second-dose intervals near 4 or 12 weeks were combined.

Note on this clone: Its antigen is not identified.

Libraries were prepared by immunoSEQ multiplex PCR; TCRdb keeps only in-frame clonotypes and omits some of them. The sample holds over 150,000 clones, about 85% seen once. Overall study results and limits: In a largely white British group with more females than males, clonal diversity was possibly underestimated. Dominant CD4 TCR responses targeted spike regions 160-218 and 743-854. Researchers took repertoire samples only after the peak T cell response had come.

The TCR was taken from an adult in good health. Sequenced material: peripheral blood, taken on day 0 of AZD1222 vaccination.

Here the CDR3 DNA reads TGTGCCAGCAGCCCCCGGGGAGCGGGGGACCAAGAGACCCAGTACTTC. Translated: CASSPRGAGDQETQYF. The chain is built from TRBV3-1 (or the pseudogene TRBV3-2) and TRBJ2-5; TRBD2 matches at 8 bases. Germline V gene lookup returns CDR1 LGHDT and CDR2 YNNKEL (reference sequence). The CDR3 consists of 16 residues. Losses at the gene ends were 4 bases for V and 0 bases for J; bases not matched to a gene: 7.